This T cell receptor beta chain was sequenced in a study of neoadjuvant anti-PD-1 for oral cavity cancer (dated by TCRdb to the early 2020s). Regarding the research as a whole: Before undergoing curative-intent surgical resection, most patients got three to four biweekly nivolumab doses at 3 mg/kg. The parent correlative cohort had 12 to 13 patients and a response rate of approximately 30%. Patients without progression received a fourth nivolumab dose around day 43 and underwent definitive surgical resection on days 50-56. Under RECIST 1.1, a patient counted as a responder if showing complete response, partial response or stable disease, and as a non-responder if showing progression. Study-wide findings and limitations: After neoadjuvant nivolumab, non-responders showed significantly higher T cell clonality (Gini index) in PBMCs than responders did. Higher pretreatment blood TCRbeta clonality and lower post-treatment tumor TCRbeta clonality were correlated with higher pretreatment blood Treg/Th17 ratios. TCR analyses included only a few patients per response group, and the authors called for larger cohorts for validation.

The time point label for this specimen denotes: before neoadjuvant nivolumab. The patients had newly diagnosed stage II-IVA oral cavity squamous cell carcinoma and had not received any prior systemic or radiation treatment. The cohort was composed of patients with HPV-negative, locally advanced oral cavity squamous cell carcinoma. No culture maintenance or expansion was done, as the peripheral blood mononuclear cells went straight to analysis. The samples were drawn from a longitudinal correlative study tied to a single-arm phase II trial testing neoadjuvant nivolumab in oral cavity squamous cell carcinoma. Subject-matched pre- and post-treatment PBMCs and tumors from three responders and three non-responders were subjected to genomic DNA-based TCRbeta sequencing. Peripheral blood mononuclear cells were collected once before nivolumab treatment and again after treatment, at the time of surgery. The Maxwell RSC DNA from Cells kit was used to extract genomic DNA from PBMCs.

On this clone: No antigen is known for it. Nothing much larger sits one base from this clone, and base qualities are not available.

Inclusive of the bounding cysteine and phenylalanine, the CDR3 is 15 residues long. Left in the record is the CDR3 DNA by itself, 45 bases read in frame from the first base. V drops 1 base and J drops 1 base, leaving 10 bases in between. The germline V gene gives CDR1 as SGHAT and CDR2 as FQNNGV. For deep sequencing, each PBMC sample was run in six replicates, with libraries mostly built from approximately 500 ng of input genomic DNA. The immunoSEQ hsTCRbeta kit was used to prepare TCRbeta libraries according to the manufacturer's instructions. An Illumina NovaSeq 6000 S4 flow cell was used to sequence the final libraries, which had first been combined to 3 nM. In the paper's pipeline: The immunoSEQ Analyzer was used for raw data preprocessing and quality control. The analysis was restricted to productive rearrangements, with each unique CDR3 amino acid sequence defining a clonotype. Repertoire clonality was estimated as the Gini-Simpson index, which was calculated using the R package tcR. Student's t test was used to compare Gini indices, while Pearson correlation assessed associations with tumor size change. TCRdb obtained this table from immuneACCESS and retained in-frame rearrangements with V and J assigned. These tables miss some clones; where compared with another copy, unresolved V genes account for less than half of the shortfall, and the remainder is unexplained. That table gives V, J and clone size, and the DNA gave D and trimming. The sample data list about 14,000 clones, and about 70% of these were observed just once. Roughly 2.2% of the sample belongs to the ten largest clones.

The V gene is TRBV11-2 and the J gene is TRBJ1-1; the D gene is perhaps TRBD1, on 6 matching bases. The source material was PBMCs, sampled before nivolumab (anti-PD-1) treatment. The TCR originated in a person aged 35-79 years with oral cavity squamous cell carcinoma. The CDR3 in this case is CASSLGQARNTEAFF. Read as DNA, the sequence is TGTGCCAGCAGCTTAGGACAGGCGAGGAACACTGAAGCTTTCTTT.